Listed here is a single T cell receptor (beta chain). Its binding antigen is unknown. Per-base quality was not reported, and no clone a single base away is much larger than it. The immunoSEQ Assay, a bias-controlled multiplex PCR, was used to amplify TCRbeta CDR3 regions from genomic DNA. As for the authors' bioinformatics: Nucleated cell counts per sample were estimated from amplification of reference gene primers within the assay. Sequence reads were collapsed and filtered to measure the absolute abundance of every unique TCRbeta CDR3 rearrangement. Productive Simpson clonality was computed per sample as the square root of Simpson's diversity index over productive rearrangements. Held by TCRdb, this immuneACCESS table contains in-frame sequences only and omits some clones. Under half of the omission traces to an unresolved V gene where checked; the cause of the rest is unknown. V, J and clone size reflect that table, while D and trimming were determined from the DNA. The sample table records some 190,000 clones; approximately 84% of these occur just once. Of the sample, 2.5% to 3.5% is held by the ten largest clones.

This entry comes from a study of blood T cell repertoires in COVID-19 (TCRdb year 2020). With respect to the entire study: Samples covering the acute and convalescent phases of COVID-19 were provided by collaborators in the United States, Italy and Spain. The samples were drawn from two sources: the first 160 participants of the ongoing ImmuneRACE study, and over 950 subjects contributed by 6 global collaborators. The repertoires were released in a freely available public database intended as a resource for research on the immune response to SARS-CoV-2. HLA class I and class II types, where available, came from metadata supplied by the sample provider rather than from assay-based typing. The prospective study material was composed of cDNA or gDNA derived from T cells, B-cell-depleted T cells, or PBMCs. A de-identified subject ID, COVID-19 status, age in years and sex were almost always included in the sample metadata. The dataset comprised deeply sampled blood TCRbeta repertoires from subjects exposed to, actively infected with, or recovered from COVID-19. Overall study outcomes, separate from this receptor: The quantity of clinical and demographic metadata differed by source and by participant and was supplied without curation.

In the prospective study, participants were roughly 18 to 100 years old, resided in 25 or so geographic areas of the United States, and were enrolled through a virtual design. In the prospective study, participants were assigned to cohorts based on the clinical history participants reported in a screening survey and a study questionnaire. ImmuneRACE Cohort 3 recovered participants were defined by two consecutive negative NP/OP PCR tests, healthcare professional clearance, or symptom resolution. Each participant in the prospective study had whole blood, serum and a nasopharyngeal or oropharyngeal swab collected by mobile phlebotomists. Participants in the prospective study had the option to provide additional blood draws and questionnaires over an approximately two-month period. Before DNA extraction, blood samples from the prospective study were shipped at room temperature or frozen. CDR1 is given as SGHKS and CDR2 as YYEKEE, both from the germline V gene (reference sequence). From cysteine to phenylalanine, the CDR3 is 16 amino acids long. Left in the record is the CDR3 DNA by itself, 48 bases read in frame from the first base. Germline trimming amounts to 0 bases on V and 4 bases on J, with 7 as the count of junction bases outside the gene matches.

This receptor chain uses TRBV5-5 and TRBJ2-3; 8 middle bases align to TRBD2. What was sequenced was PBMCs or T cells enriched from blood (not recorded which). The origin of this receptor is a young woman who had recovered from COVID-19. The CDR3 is CASSLDGGAPPDTQYF. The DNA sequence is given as TGTGCCAGCAGCTTGGACGGGGGGGCCCCCCCAGATACGCAGTATTTT. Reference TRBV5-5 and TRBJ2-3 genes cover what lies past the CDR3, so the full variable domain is DAGVTQSPTHLIKTRGQQVTLRCSPISGHKSVSWYQQVLGQGPQFIFQYYEKEERGRGNFPDRFSARQFPNYSSELNVNALLLGDSALYLCASSLDGGAPPDTQYFGPGTRLTVL.